This T cell receptor (beta chain) was captured by sequencing in a study of cytomegalovirus exposure and HLA in healthy donors. Study-level findings and limits: It was reported in a later analysis that an Asian-associated ancestry cluster showed fewer N-insertions than the roughly 670-donor mean. Researchers reported in a later analysis that common viral pathogens appeared linked to several top clusters. There were under 200 TCR beta chains listed as cytomegalovirus-associated. When analyzed later, a missense DCLRE1C variant was found to be linked to TCR beta V- and J-gene trimming.

The PCR ran on 60 Vbeta and 13 Jbeta primers. Clones were sequenced by immunoSEQ multiplex PCR, and TCRdb holds only the in-frame ones, with some missing. The sample has 150,000 to 200,000 clones; about 79% are singletons. This clone occurred a few times. The antigen remains undetermined. CDR1 and CDR2 from the germline V gene are MNHEY and SVGAGI. This CDR3 spans 13 amino acids. The ends were cut back, 10 bases at V and 6 bases at J, with 16 bases in the middle. The origin of this receptor is a man aged 45-60 years in good health and CMV-seropositive. The sequenced sample was PBMCs. The chain is built from TRBV6-5 and TRBJ1-3; tentatively, D is TRBD1 (5 bases). The CDR3 nucleotides read TGTGCCACGGGGGGAGGGGTTACAAACACCATATATTTT. Translating gives CATGGGVTNTIYF.